The 6 T cell receptor beta chains listed next were all sequenced from one sample in a study of T cells in women clearing cervical HPV infection. Data came from immunoSEQ multiplex PCR; TCRdb stores just in-frame clones and leaves some out. Recorded for this sample: tens of thousands of clones. Sequencing input: blood buffy coat. The receptors stem from a woman between 18 and 69 years old with a cervical HPV16 infection that either progressed to CIN3+ or cleared (not recorded which).

To note about this clone: The read halts 3 residues ahead of the CDR3 end, with the missing end drawn from the germline J gene. The V and J genes are TRBV19 and TRBJ1-2; D gene ambiguous. V was trimmed by 2 bases and J by 2 bases, leaving 12 bases between them. Germline assignment: CDR1 LNHDA and CDR2 SQIVND (reference sequence). CDR3 size: 15 residues. CDR3 residues: CASSIPGRYNYGYTF. The CDR3 bases that were read are TGTGCCAGTAGTATACCCGGCAGGTACAACTATGGC.

Remarks on this clone: The read falls 3 residues short of the CDR3 end, and the missing part is taken from the germline J gene. The chain recombines TRBV20-1 with TRBJ1-1; 7 bases are shared with TRBD1. There are 13 residues in the CDR3. Germline V CDR1 and CDR2: DFQATT, SNEGSKA (reference sequence). V shed 6 bases, J shed 6 bases, and the junction held 10 bases outside the gene matches. The sequenced CDR3 bases are TGCAGTGCCTTAGGGCAGGGGGACGCTGAA. Protein sequence: CSALGQGDAE. The whole CDR3 reads CSALGQGDAEAFF.

A word on this clone: Sequencing ends 3 residues short of the CDR3 end; the germline J gene provides the rest. The genes are TRBV7-2 and TRBJ1-2; weak D call: TRBD1 (6 bases). This CDR3 region has 11 residues. From germline, CDR1 is SGHTA and CDR2 FQGNSA. CDR3 bases read: TGTGCCAGCAGCTCAGGGGATACC. Its protein is CASSSGDT. Given in full, the CDR3 is CASSSGDTYTF.

Turning to this clone: The CDR3 end falls 3 residues outside the read, so it is completed with the germline J gene. This chain joins TRBV6-2 or TRBV6-3 and TRBJ2-2; D is uncertain. Germline-derived CDR1 and CDR2 are MNHEY and SVGEGT. Between the trimmed V and J ends, which lost 2 bases and 5 bases, there was a span of 6 bases. This CDR3 contains 13 residues. CDR3 loop: CASSYPVTGELFF. Partial CDR3 DNA: TGTGCCAGCAGTTACCCCGTGACCGGGGAG.

Of note for this clone: The read finishes 3 residues shy of the CDR3 end, and the germline J gene is used to complete it. This chain joins TRBV28 and TRBJ1-2, with D tentatively TRBD1 (6 bases). V was clipped by 5 bases and J by 1 base, with 14 bases between them. This CDR3 has 15 residues. The V gene's germline CDR1 is MDHEN and CDR2 SYDVKM. Incomplete CDR3 DNA: TGTGCCAGCAGTAGCGGGGGGCTGAGTAACTATGGC. Translated: CASSSGGLSNYG. The full CDR3 is CASSSGGLSNYGYTF.

Note on this clone: The CDR3 is cut off 3 residues early in the read; its end comes from the germline J gene. This chain links TRBV18 with TRBJ1-1, with D unclear. V lost 3 bases, J lost 3 bases, and 8 bases lay in between. The CDR3 has 13 amino acids. Germline lookup yields CDR1 KGHSH and CDR2 LQKENI. The DNA read from the CDR3 is TGTGCCAGCTCACCGGCGCGGGACACTGAA. Translated: CASSPARDTE. The full-length CDR3 reads as CASSPARDTEAFF.